The 20 T cell receptor beta chains listed next were all sequenced from one sample in a study of tissue T cells after allogeneic stem cell transplantation. Measured with immunoSEQ multiplex PCR; TCRdb has only the in-frame clones, and not every one. The sample includes some 590 clones, 55% to 80% seen only once; the top ten take approximately 32%. This material consisted of blood, taken at autopsy. The receptors were gathered from a female patient between 18 and 50 years old with steroid-refractory graft-versus-host disease after an allogeneic stem cell transplant. Some of these T cells may belong to the graft donor.

The J gene is TRBJ1-2, the V gene TRBV24-1, with a weak D call TRBD1 (5 bases). V lost 9 bases and J 0 bases, leaving 7 bases between the germline ends. This CDR3 has 12 amino acids. Germline V gene data show CDR1 as KGHDR and CDR2 as SFDVKD. CDR3 DNA sequence: TGTGCCACCGGGGACCCTAACTATGGCTACACCTTC. It translates to CATGDPNYGYTF.

This clone was counted between two and nine times. The chain combines TRBV9 with TRBJ1-2; D remains unclear. This CDR3 contains 14 residues. Germline V gene lookup returns CDR1 SGDLS and CDR2 YYNGEE. V was cut by 2 bases and J by 5 bases, with 13 bases left in between. This chain's CDR3 is CASSVQPTLYGYTF. For the CDR3, the DNA is TGTGCCAGCAGCGTTCAGCCCACGCTTTATGGCTACACCTTC.

The rearrangement joins TRBV5-1 to TRBJ2-7; D remains unclear. V was trimmed by 4 bases and J by 4 bases, leaving 15 bases between them. Per the germline V gene, CDR1 is SGHRS and CDR2 is YFSETQ. The CDR3 length is 14 residues. The CDR3 is CASSLSGQAYEQYF. The CDR3 DNA reads TGCGCCAGCAGCCTCTCGGGCCAAGCGTACGAGCAGTACTTC.

This clone was observed once. The chain uses TRBV4-1 and TRBJ2-4; D might be TRBD2 (6 bases). The ends were cut back, 4 bases at V and 0 bases at J, with 13 bases in the middle. The CDR3 length is 16 residues. Germline V gives CDR1 MGHRA, CDR2 YSYEKL. The chain's CDR3 is CASSLLPEGAKNIQYF. Here the CDR3 DNA reads TGCGCCAGCAGCCTCCTGCCGGAGGGAGCCAAAAACATTCAGTACTTC.

The gene calls are TRBV5-4 and TRBJ1-2; weak D call: TRBD1 (5 bases). CDR3 length: 13 amino acids. V lost 1 base and J 4 bases, leaving 8 bases between the germline ends. CDR1 is SGHNT and CDR2 is YYREEE in the germline V gene (reference sequence). Here the CDR3 reads CASSLFGGYGYTF. The CDR3 DNA reads as TGTGCCAGCAGCTTGTTTGGGGGCTATGGCTACACCTTC.

This sequence joins TRBV4-1 and TRBJ2-2; D remains unclear. The length of the CDR3 is 13 residues. Looked up from germline, CDR1 is MGHRA and CDR2 is YSYEKL. Trimming cost V 0 bases and J 9 bases, with 8 bases left between them. In DNA, the CDR3 is TGCGCCAGCAGCCAAGACTTTTCTCGGGAGCTGTTTTTT. Translating it yields CASSQDFSRELFF.

This clone has a handful of counts. V gene TRBV7-3 combines with J gene TRBJ2-7; the D gene is possibly TRBD1 (5 bases). The ends were cut back, 3 bases at V and 2 bases at J, with 14 bases in the middle. Per germline, CDR1 SGHTA and CDR2 FQGTGA. The CDR3 has 15 residues. The CDR3 here is CASSFRLDRPYEQYF. The CDR3, as DNA: TGTGCCAGCAGCTTCCGCCTCGACAGACCCTACGAGCAGTACTTC. The entire variable domain, with the rest obtained from reference TRBV7-3 and TRBJ2-7, is as follows: GAGVSQTPSNKVTEKGKYVELRCDPISGHTALYWYRQSLGQGPEFLIYFQGTGAADDSGLPNDRFFAVRPEGSVSTLKIQRTERGDSAVYLCASSFRLDRPYEQYFGPGTRLTVT.

V usage is TRBV5-4 and J usage is TRBJ2-7; D unresolved. V dropped 1 base and J dropped 0 bases, with 8 bases sitting between them. The CDR3 contains 14 residues. The germline gives CDR1 SGHNT, CDR2 YYREEE (reference sequence). The CDR3 DNA is TGTGCCAGCAGCTTGCCTTCTAGCTCCTACGAGCAGTACTTC. Residues: CASSLPSSSYEQYF.

This chain links TRBV12-3 or TRBV12-4 with TRBJ2-7, with TRBD2 as a possible D gene (7 bases). Trimming cost V 6 bases and J 3 bases, with 12 bases left between them. CDR3 size: 13 residues. The CDR3 region has the DNA TGTGCCAGCAGCCCTAGGGGGGGCTACGAGCAGTACTTC. This sequence encodes CASSPRGGYEQYF.

This chain links TRBV13 with TRBJ1-2; weak D call: TRBD1 (5 bases). Germline V gives CDR1 PRHDT, CDR2 FYEKMQ (reference sequence). Trimming stripped 2 bases from V and 8 bases from J, with 12 bases between. The CDR3 is 13 amino acids. The CDR3 DNA follows: TGTGCCAGCAGCTTATCGGGGGGTGTCGGCTACACCTTC. Residues: CASSLSGGVGYTF.

The chain recombines TRBV9 with TRBJ2-1; no definite D call. CDR3 length equals 12 residues. Germline CDR1 SGDLS, CDR2 YYNGEE. Trimming shortened V by 3 bases and J by 2 bases, and 3 bases separated the two germline ends. CDR3 sequence reads: CASSGAYNEQFF. CDR3 sequence (DNA): TGTGCCAGCAGCGGGGCCTACAATGAGCAGTTCTTC. The full variable domain, its missing parts supplied by reference TRBV9 and TRBJ2-1, is DSGVTQTPKHLITATGQRVTLRCSPRSGDLSVYWYQQSLDQGLQFLIQYYNGEERAKGNILERFSAQQFPDLHSELNLSSLELGDSALYFCASSGAYNEQFFGPGTRLTVL.

The CDR3 DNA follows: TGTGCCAGCAGCACCAACAGGGTTAGAATATCGAACACTGAAGCTTTCTTT. It translates to CASSTNRVRISNTEAFF. V gene TRBV21-1 combines with J gene TRBJ1-1; the D segment call TRBD1 is taken from the table without a DNA check. TRBV21-1 is a pseudogene locus. The CDR3 is 17 amino acids.

The CDR3 sequence: CAISVDRGKESEQYF. CDR3 DNA: TGTGCCATCAGTGTAGACAGGGGGAAGGAAAGCGAGCAGTACTTC. The chain recombines TRBV10-3 with TRBJ2-7; 9 nucleotides line up with TRBD1. The V segment lost 4 bases and the J segment 6 bases; nucleotides outside the gene matches: 10. The germline CDR1 and CDR2 sequences are ENHRY and SYGVKD. CDR3 size: 15 residues.

DNA of the CDR3: TGTGCCAGCAGTTTAGGCTTCACAGATACGCAGTATTTT. Encoded protein: CASSLGFTDTQYF. J is TRBJ2-3 and V is TRBV28, with unresolved D. V lost 2 bases and J 2 bases, leaving 5 bases between the germline ends. From germline, CDR1 is MDHEN and CDR2 SYDVKM. The CDR3 contains 13 residues.

J is TRBJ2-7 and V is TRBV19, with D perhaps TRBD1 or TRBD2 (5 bases each). V was pared by 4 bases and J by 5 bases, with 9 bases between. CDR1 and CDR2 (germline): LNHDA, SQIVND (reference sequence). The CDR3 is 12 amino acids. The CDR3 nucleotides are TGTGCCAGTAGTACGAGGGGCAACGAGCAGTACTTC. This translates into CASSTRGNEQYF.

The chain joins TRBV5-1 to TRBJ2-1; D could derive from TRBD1 or TRBD2 (6 bases each). Germline CDR1 is SGHRS and CDR2 is YFSETQ. Deletions cut 5 bases from V and 7 bases from J, with 13 bases between. The CDR3 loop spans 13 amino acids. The CDR3 DNA reads TGCGCCAGCAGTAGGGGGGACTGGAATGAGCAGTTCTTC. It codes for CASSRGDWNEQFF.

This chain links TRBV9 with TRBJ2-1; 8 bases agree with TRBD2. CDR1 and CDR2 (germline): SGDLS, YYNGEE. V was pared by 6 bases and J by 3 bases, with 5 bases of the junction left unmatched. The CDR3 is 14 amino acids. The CDR3 sequence is CASNGGVDYNEQFF. DNA of the CDR3: TGTGCCAGCAACGGGGGGGTCGACTACAATGAGCAGTTCTTC. The whole variable domain, remainder taken from reference TRBV9 and TRBJ2-1, is DSGVTQTPKHLITATGQRVTLRCSPRSGDLSVYWYQQSLDQGLQFLIQYYNGEERAKGNILERFSAQQFPDLHSELNLSSLELGDSALYFCASNGGVDYNEQFFGPGTRLTVL.

This clone is termed hyperexpanded. This chain joins TRBV7-2 and TRBJ2-6; D gene uncertain. This CDR3 contains 15 residues. Trimming removed 6 bases from V and 1 base from J, with 10 bases in between. Germline V CDR1 and CDR2: SGHTA, FQGNSA. The CDR3 protein is CASSSGPSGANVLTF. CDR3 DNA: TGTGCCAGCAGTTCCGGGCCGTCTGGGGCCAACGTCCTGACTTTC.

The CDR3 reads CASSQEKLYPGLSSYNEQFF. CDR3 nucleotide sequence: TGTGCCAGCAGCCAAGAGAAGCTCTACCCGGGACTCAGCTCCTACAATGAGCAGTTCTTC. V and J are TRBV4-2 and TRBJ2-1, with D maybe TRBD2 (6 bases). The CDR3 sequence is 20 residues long. Trimming took off 0 bases at V and 0 bases at J, with 21 bases between the two ends. In germline, CDR1 is LGHNA, CDR2 YNFKEQ.

The chain uses TRBV10-1 and TRBJ2-5, with D possibly being TRBD2 (5 bases). CDR1 and CDR2 from the germline V gene are WNHNN and SYGVQD (reference sequence). The CDR3 is 14 amino acids. The V end lost 2 bases, the J end lost 3 bases, and 10 bases lay between the germline ends. This CDR3 reads CASSEPGNEETQYF. CDR3 bases: TGCGCCAGCAGTGAGCCGGGAAATGAAGAGACCCAGTACTTC.